Shown below are 24 T cell receptor beta chains from a single sample sequenced in a study of CD8 T cells in ankylosing spondylitis. Findings of the study overall: One TCR beta motif, made up of under ten highly homologous variants, appeared characteristic of ankylosing spondylitis blood.

These receptors are not linked to any known antigen. TCRdb analysed the 5' RACE reads with MiXCR anew, one entry per CDR3 protein. The sample shows some 200,000 distinct CDR3 sequences, more than 5.5% of them seen only once. Sequencing was done on a sample of blood, either unsorted or a sorted T cell fraction (not recorded which). The receptors shown here come from a male donor with ankylosing spondylitis.

This clonotype was recorded at least ten times. The J gene is TRBJ1-6, the V gene TRBV27; 8 bases agree with TRBD1. CDR1 and CDR2 from the germline V gene are MNHEY and SMNVEV (reference sequence). This CDR3 contains 14 residues. Trimming removed 4 bases from V and 8 bases from J; junction bases left unmatched: 4. CDR3 bases: TGTGCCAGCAGTTCTCGACAGGGGCATTCACCCCTCCACTTT. Its translation: CASSSRQGHSPLHF.

This clonotype came up many times. The chain employs TRBV7-9 and TRBJ1-6, with a weak D call TRBD1 (5 bases). This CDR3 comprises 14 residues. The V gene lost 5 bases and the J gene lost 8 bases, with 13 bases spanning the gap. Germline V gene lookup returns CDR1 SEHNR and CDR2 FQNEAQ (reference sequence). The CDR3 region has the DNA TGTGCCAGCAGCGGATGGGACGGAGATTCACCCCTCCACTTT. Protein: CASSGWDGDSPLHF.

This clonotype was seen ten or more times. The chain couples TRBV7-2 to TRBJ2-7; D unresolved. V lost 2 bases, J lost 9 bases, and 11 bases lay in between. CDR1 and CDR2 (germline): SGHTA, FQGNSA. The CDR3 totals 12 residues. The CDR3 protein is CASSLPFSGQYF. The CDR3 DNA is TGTGCCAGCAGCTTACCTTTTTCGGGGCAGTACTTC.

The V call is TRBV20-1, the J call TRBJ2-7; the match to TRBD1 covers 7 bases. J gave up 2 bases and V 7 bases, and 5 bases lay outside the gene matches. This CDR3 is 12 amino acids long. Germline V lookup: CDR1 DFQATT, CDR2 SNEGSKA (reference sequence). CDR3 in amino acids: CSVGGQTYEQYF. CDR3 DNA sequence: TGCAGTGTTGGGGGACAGACCTACGAGCAGTACTTC.

This clonotype was found many times. The chain is built from TRBV9 and TRBJ1-6; D remains unclear. The V gene lost 3 bases and the J gene lost 1 base, with 8 bases spanning the gap. The CDR3 runs 15 residues. Germline CDR1 SGDLS, CDR2 YYNGEE. In DNA form, the CDR3 reads TGTGCCAGCAGCGCGGAAGGTTCCTATAATTCACCCCTCCACTTT. It translates to CASSAEGSYNSPLHF. Filled out from reference TRBV9 and TRBJ1-6, the complete variable domain reads DSGVTQTPKHLITATGQRVTLRCSPRSGDLSVYWYQQSLDQGLQFLIQYYNGEERAKGNILERFSAQQFPDLHSELNLSSLELGDSALYFCASSAEGSYNSPLHFGNGTRLTVT.

This clonotype was counted between two and nine times. J is TRBJ2-7 and V is TRBV5-6; 8 nucleotides agree with TRBD2. The V gene end was trimmed by 4 bases and the J gene end by 0 bases; junction bases not matched to a gene: 6. Germline CDR1 is SGHDT and CDR2 is YYEEEE. The CDR3 is 15 amino acids. CDR3 in amino acids: CASSRGGRGSYEQYF. DNA of the CDR3: TGTGCCAGCAGCCGGGGGGGCAGGGGCTCCTACGAGCAGTACTTC.

In its sample, this clonotype was seen many times. The DNA for the CDR3 is TGCGCCAGCAGCTCCAGAACAGATACGCAGTATTTT. Translated, it gives CASSSRTDTQYF. This chain uses TRBV5-1 with TRBJ2-3; D gene uncertain. Germline values: CDR1 SGHRS, CDR2 YFSETQ. Trimming removed 3 bases at V and 3 bases at J, with 5 bases between. There are 12 residues in the CDR3.

This clonotype was recorded at least ten times. The genes are TRBV19 and TRBJ2-7; TRBD1 aligns across 7 bases. Germline V gene data show CDR1 as LNHDA and CDR2 as SQIVND (reference sequence). There are 14 residues in the CDR3. V was pared by 5 bases and J by 0 bases, with 4 bases of the junction left unmatched. CDR3 sequence (DNA): TGTGCCAGTAGTTCCCGGACAGGCTCCTACGAGCAGTACTTC. Protein product: CASSSRTGSYEQYF.

This clonotype was recorded at least ten times. The chain joins TRBV6-2 or TRBV6-3 to TRBJ2-7, with D perhaps matching TRBD1 or TRBD2 (5 bases each). The CDR3 consists of 13 residues. The germline CDR1 and CDR2 sequences are MNHEY and SVGEGT. Trimming took 5 bases from V and 0 from J, leaving 8 bases between them. Here the CDR3 reads CASSGDHSYEQYF. The CDR3 DNA reads TGTGCCAGCAGTGGGGACCACTCCTACGAGCAGTACTTC.

The CDR3 loop reads CASSLSGSSNNEQFF. The CDR3 DNA is TGTGCCAGCAGCCTGAGCGGGAGTAGTAACAATGAGCAGTTCTTC. The genes are TRBV7-9 and TRBJ2-1; 8 nucleotides agree with TRBD2. The germline gives CDR1 SEHNR, CDR2 FQNEAQ (reference sequence). V shed 5 bases, J shed 5 bases, and the junction held 8 bases outside the gene matches. The CDR3 contains 15 residues.

The table lists this clonotype with many counts. This chain joins TRBV2 and TRBJ2-1; D unclear. Trimming took 3 bases from V and 3 from J, leaving 18 bases between them. CDR3 length: 17 residues. Germline CDR1 SNHLY, CDR2 FYNNEI. CDR3 coding DNA: TGTGCCAGCAGTGAGCTACAAACCCAACATATCTACAATGAGCAGTTCTTC. It translates to CASSELQTQHIYNEQFF.

This clonotype was counted at least ten times. The chain uses TRBV5-1 and TRBJ2-5; TRBD1 matches 10 bases. This CDR3 is 16 amino acids long. The germline CDR1 and CDR2 sequences are SGHRS and YFSETQ. V lost 5 bases, J lost 5 bases, and 12 bases stayed unmatched. In DNA, the CDR3 is TGCGCCAGCAGTCACTCTGACGGGACAGGGGAGGAGACCCAGTACTTC. Translation gives CASSHSDGTGEETQYF. The full variable domain, in which reference TRBV5-1 and TRBJ2-5 provide the parts outside the CDR3, is KAGVTQTPRYLIKTRGQQVTLSCSPISGHRSVSWYQQTPGQGLQFLFEYFSETQRNKGNFPGRFSGRQFSNSRSEMNVSTLELGDSALYLCASSHSDGTGEETQYFGPGTRLLVL.

This clonotype turned up a few times. The chain uses TRBV20-1 and TRBJ2-7; 13 bases line up with TRBD2. The V gene's germline CDR1 is DFQATT and CDR2 SNEGSKA (reference sequence). The CDR3 covers 15 residues. Trimming removed 1 base from V and 4 bases from J; junction bases left unmatched: 4. The CDR3 DNA reads TGCAGTGCTAGAGTCCCGGGACTAGCGGGGTACGAGCAGTACTTC. It specifies CSARVPGLAGYEQYF.

V usage is TRBV12-3 or TRBV12-4 and J usage is TRBJ1-2, with D uncertain. This CDR3 contains 14 residues. Trimming cost V 3 bases and J 4 bases, with 12 bases left between them. CDR3 DNA: TGTGCCAGCAGTTTCGGTCGGCGGACCTATGGCTACACCTTC. Translated, it gives CASSFGRRTYGYTF.

This clonotype was detected ten times or more. The V gene is TRBV28, the J gene TRBJ1-1; D ambiguous. The CDR3 is 11 residues long. V was trimmed by 3 bases and J by 7 bases, leaving 6 bases between them. Germline CDR1 and CDR2: MDHEN and SYDVKM. Here the CDR3 DNA reads TGTGCCAGCAGTTTCTCGGTTGAAGCTTTCTTT. It specifies CASSFSVEAFF.

Ten or more counts support this clonotype. This chain joins TRBV9 and TRBJ2-7; 10 bases are shared with TRBD2. With 2 bases clipped from V and 2 bases from J, the junction kept 4 bases outside the gene matches. From germline, CDR1 is SGDLS and CDR2 YYNGEE. The length of the CDR3 is 15 residues. The CDR3 reads CASSVGLAETYEQYF. The CDR3 DNA follows: TGTGCCAGCAGCGTTGGACTAGCGGAAACCTACGAGCAGTACTTC.

The chain links TRBV19 to TRBJ2-1; 12 bases map to TRBD2. The CDR3 totals 14 residues. Germline V CDR1 and CDR2: LNHDA, SQIVND (reference sequence). V trimming: 2 bases; J trimming: 15 bases; junction bases outside the gene matches: 8. This CDR3 is CASSIMTSGSPPFF. The CDR3, as DNA: TGTGCCAGTAGTATAATGACTAGCGGGAGCCCCCCGTTCTTC. Combining the CDR3 with reference TRBV19 and TRBJ2-1 gives the whole variable domain DGGITQSPKYLFRKEGQNVTLSCEQNLNHDAMYWYRQDPGQGLRLIYYSQIVNDFQKGDIAEGYSVSREKKESFPLTVTSAQKNPTAFYLCASSIMTSGSPPFFGPGTRLTVL.

This clonotype has a handful of counts. V gene TRBV28 combines with J gene TRBJ2-6; TRBD1 or TRBD2 may be the D gene (5 bases each). The CDR3 has 16 residues. V lost 4 bases to trimming and J lost 2 bases, with 12 bases between them. From germline, CDR1 is MDHEN and CDR2 SYDVKM. The CDR3 spells CASSWDPSTGANVLTF. DNA of the CDR3: TGTGCCAGCAGTTGGGACCCTTCGACTGGGGCCAACGTCCTGACTTTC.

Many counts were recorded for this clonotype. The gene calls are TRBV11-1 and TRBJ1-4, with D hard to call. The V end was cut by 2 bases, the J end by 4 bases, with 20 bases between. The CDR3 extends over 18 amino acids. Germline lookup yields CDR1 SGHAT and CDR2 FQDESV (reference sequence). The CDR3 DNA follows: TGTGCCAGCAGCTTAACCCCCCCCGACACGCGAGATAATGAAAAACTGTTTTTT. As protein: CASSLTPPDTRDNEKLFF.

This clonotype was picked up many times. V and J are TRBV20-1 and TRBJ1-4; 7 bases align to TRBD1. The germline V gene encodes CDR1 DFQATT and CDR2 SNEGSKA (reference sequence). V was clipped by 2 bases and J by 0 bases; unmatched bases: 15. The CDR3 totals 19 residues. CDR3 sequence: CSARPIPDRRHATNEKLFF. In nucleotides, the CDR3 is TGCAGTGCTAGACCTATCCCGGACAGGAGACATGCAACTAATGAAAAACTGTTTTTT.

This clonotype was recorded at least ten times. V usage is TRBV14 and J usage is TRBJ1-5; possibly TRBD1 for D (6 bases). V dropped 0 bases and J dropped 8 bases, with 11 bases sitting between them. This CDR3 comprises 14 residues. Germline V gene data show CDR1 as SGHDN and CDR2 as FVKESK. The DNA of the CDR3 is TGTGCCAGCAGCCAAGATGAGGGGGTGAAGCCCCAGCATTTT. Its protein is CASSQDEGVKPQHF.

This clonotype appeared many times. In DNA, the CDR3 is TGTGCCAGCAGTTTAAGCGGGATGAACACCGGGGAGCTGTTTTTT. This sequence encodes CASSLSGMNTGELFF. This chain links TRBV27 with TRBJ2-2; 7 bases match TRBD2. From germline, CDR1 is MNHEY and CDR2 SMNVEV (reference sequence). The CDR3 runs 15 residues. V gave up 2 bases and J gave up 1 base; unmatched junction bases: 1.

The rearrangement links TRBV7-9 to TRBJ2-1; 13 bases fit TRBD2. Germline assignment: CDR1 SEHNR and CDR2 FQNEAQ (reference sequence). CDR3 length equals 17 residues. After removal of 5 bases from V and 6 bases from J, the junction contained 10 bases not matched to a gene. CDR3 protein: CASSPLPTSGRSNEQFF. The CDR3, as DNA: TGTGCCAGCAGCCCGCTCCCGACTAGCGGGAGGAGCAATGAGCAGTTCTTC.

This clonotype has just a few counts. The V call is TRBV7-8, the J call TRBJ1-1; D perhaps matches TRBD1 (6 bases). The CDR3 totals 15 residues. The germline CDR1 and CDR2 sequences are SGHVS and FQNEAQ. Trimming cost V 1 base and J 0 bases, with 9 bases left between them. CDR3 residues: CASSLVGAMNTEAFF. CDR3 DNA sequence: TGTGCCAGCAGCTTAGTGGGGGCAATGAACACTGAAGCTTTCTTT.